This TCR beta chain was captured by sequencing in a study of T cells in Graves' hyperthyroidism and ophthalmopathy. By share, this clonotype counts as medium-sized. Every diagnosis used clinical symptoms, serum thyroxine and TRAb, thyroid ultrasound and orbital computed tomography. Amplified TCR beta CDR3 regions came from RNA transcripts. The HTBI primer set was used in a first-round RT-PCR of the TCR CDR3. One entry per CDR3 protein, called by TCRdb with MiXCR from the multiplex PCR reads. Seen here are roughly 49,000 distinct CDR3 sequences, roughly half observed once, and the top ten hold roughly a third. This CDR3 spans 12 amino acids. CDR1 and CDR2 from the germline V gene are MNHNY and SVGAGI (reference sequence). V lost 0 bases to trimming and J lost 5 bases, with 4 bases between them.

This TCR came from a man younger than 30 with Graves' hyperthyroidism. Sequencing was done on a sample of peripheral blood or thyroid tissue (not recorded which). This chain links TRBV6-6 with TRBJ2-5; D is unclear. The CDR3, as DNA: TGTGCCAGCAGTTACTCAGCGGAGACCCAGTACTTC. Translating it yields CASSYSAETQYF.